These 22 T cell receptor beta chains came from one sample sequenced in a study of beta chain features in type 1 diabetes. Findings of the study overall: When Type 1 diabetes patients were examined, their TCRB CDR3s proved moderately but significantly shorter in all four CD4+ subsets.

Reverse transcribing all isolated RNA meant expressed TCRB transcripts were sequenced. Sequencing used immunoSEQ multiplex PCR; TCRdb keeps in-frame clones, though not all of them. The profile shows under 400,000 clones, 10% to 15% of them singletons. These TCRs are of unknown antigen specificity. The sample was naive CD4+ T cells from blood. The source of these receptors is a woman between 18 and 29 years old with type 1 diabetes.

This clone was recorded a few times. The V gene is TRBV6-1, the J gene TRBJ2-7; 7 bases line up with TRBD1. Trimming at V came to 6 bases and at J to 2 bases, leaving 7 bases not matched to a gene. CDR1 is MNHNS and CDR2 is SASEGT in the germline V gene. The CDR3 runs to 14 residues. This CDR3 reads CASRNDRVPYEQYF. In DNA, the CDR3 is TGTGCCAGCAGGAACGACAGGGTACCCTACGAGCAGTACTTC.

A word on this clone: This sample includes further DNA sequences coding for the same CDR3. The chain links TRBV5-1 to TRBJ2-3, with TRBD1 as a possible D gene (5 bases). With 0 bases removed from V and 6 bases from J, the gap between germline ends came to 11 bases. This CDR3 spans 14 amino acids. Germline CDR1 SGHRS, CDR2 YFSETQ. Here the CDR3 reads CASSLGQGGDTQYF. CDR3 bases: TGCGCCAGCAGCTTGGGGCAGGGTGGGGATACGCAGTATTTT.

CDR3: CAWNGGPPYGYTF. The CDR3, as DNA: TGTGCCTGGAATGGGGGCCCTCCCTATGGCTACACCTTC. The V and J genes are TRBV30 and TRBJ1-2; weak D call: TRBD1 (6 bases). Looked up from germline, CDR1 is GTSNPN and CDR2 is SVGIG (reference sequence). V dropped 4 bases and J dropped 4 bases, with 13 bases sitting between them. The CDR3 loop spans 13 amino acids.

This clone was found a few times. CDR3 protein: CASSPADKAFTGNTIYF. CDR3 nucleotides: TGTGCCAGCTCACCAGCCGACAAGGCCTTTACTGGAAACACCATATATTTT. The chain recombines TRBV18 with TRBJ1-3, with D unresolved. The CDR3 is made up of 17 amino acids. Germline CDR1 KGHSH, CDR2 LQKENI. V dropped 2 bases and J dropped 2 bases, with 16 bases sitting between them.

This clone was recorded a few times. The chain carries TRBV20-1 and TRBJ2-7; D is unresolved. CDR3 length: 11 amino acids. Trimming shortened V by 3 bases and J by 4 bases, and 7 bases separated the two germline ends. Germline loops: CDR1 DFQATT, CDR2 SNEGSKA (reference sequence). The CDR3 DNA follows: TGCAGTGCTAGGGCCCAATACGAGCAGTACTTC. Translated: CSARAQYEQYF.

This clone was seen more than once but under ten times. The gene calls are TRBV7-2 and TRBJ1-3, with D possibly being TRBD1 (6 bases). V lost 0 bases to trimming and J lost 1 base, with 13 bases between them. CDR3 length equals 17 residues. Germline values: CDR1 SGHTA, CDR2 FQGNSA. CDR3 sequence (DNA): TGTGCCAGCAGCTTAGCCCCACAGGGAAGTTCTGGAAACACCATATATTTT. This gives the protein CASSLAPQGSSGNTIYF.

The genes are TRBV5-6 and TRBJ1-1; D not certain. The CDR3 has 12 residues. The germline V and J ends were trimmed by 1 base and 11 bases, with 12 bases remaining between them. Germline assignment: CDR1 SGHDT and CDR2 YYEEEE. The CDR3 protein is CASSLSSGWAFF. The CDR3 region has the DNA TGTGCCAGCAGCTTGTCGTCCGGGTGGGCTTTCTTT.

The V call is TRBV9, the J call TRBJ1-6; a possible D gene is TRBD1 (6 bases). Trimming stripped 1 base from V and 7 bases from J, with 12 bases between. The germline CDR1 and CDR2 sequences are SGDLS and YYNGEE. The CDR3 is 15 amino acids. In nucleotides, the CDR3 is TGTGCCAGCAGCGTAAACGGACAGCCAAATTCACCCCTCCACTTT. Protein sequence: CASSVNGQPNSPLHF. Supplemented by reference TRBV9 and TRBJ1-6, the full variable domain reads DSGVTQTPKHLITATGQRVTLRCSPRSGDLSVYWYQQSLDQGLQFLIQYYNGEERAKGNILERFSAQQFPDLHSELNLSSLELGDSALYFCASSVNGQPNSPLHFGNGTRLTVT.

In its sample, this clone was seen a few times. The chain recombines TRBV30 with TRBJ2-7, with 11 bases identical to TRBD1. CDR3 size: 14 residues. CDR1 GTSNPN and CDR2 SVGIG come from the germline V gene (reference sequence). Trimming removed 3 bases from V and 2 bases from J; junction bases left unmatched: 3. As DNA, the CDR3 is TGTGCCTGGAGGGTGGGACAGGGGGCCTACGAGCAGTACTTC. Translation gives CAWRVGQGAYEQYF. Full variable domain (outside the CDR3, taken from reference TRBV30 and TRBJ2-7): SQTIHQWPATLVQPVGSPLSLECTVEGTSNPNLYWYRQAAGRGLQLLFYSVGIGQISSEVPQNLSASRPQDRQFILSSKKLLLSDSGFYLCAWRVGQGAYEQYFGPGTRLTVT.

This clone was seen only a few times. This sequence joins TRBV9 and TRBJ2-1, with TRBD2 matching 7 bases. V was pared by 3 bases and J by 9 bases, with 9 bases of the junction left unmatched. This CDR3 contains 14 residues. Germline-derived CDR1 and CDR2 are SGDLS and YYNGEE. CDR3 sequence: CASSALAAGVEQFF. The CDR3 DNA follows: TGTGCCAGCAGCGCCCTCGCGGCGGGAGTTGAGCAGTTCTTC.

The chain carries TRBV4-2 and TRBJ2-7, with 7 positions matching TRBD2. Germline assignment: CDR1 LGHNA and CDR2 YNFKEQ. The V and J ends lost 3 bases and 0 bases, in that order; junction bases with no gene match: 8. The CDR3 sequence is 16 residues long. The CDR3 sequence: CASSQRLSGDSYEQYF. DNA for the CDR3: TGTGCCAGCAGCCAGCGACTAAGCGGGGACTCCTACGAGCAGTACTTC.

This clone was recorded a few times. This chain uses TRBV15 with TRBJ2-7; 7 bases line up with TRBD1. CDR1 is LNHNV and CDR2 is YYDKDF in the germline V gene (reference sequence). The length of the CDR3 is 14 residues. With 1 base clipped from V and 3 bases from J, the junction kept 3 bases outside the gene matches. The CDR3 DNA is TGTGCCACCAGCAGAGGAGCAGGGGGCTACGAGCAGTACTTC. Its protein product is CATSRGAGGYEQYF.

This clone was counted only a few times. This same CDR3 is encoded by further DNA sequences in the sample. CDR3 amino acids: CASSLSYGYTF. CDR3 DNA sequence: TGTGCCAGCAGCCTGAGCTATGGCTACACCTTC. The chain recombines TRBV7-2 with TRBJ1-2; D call uncertain. Trimming stripped 5 bases from V and 4 bases from J, with 5 bases between. There are 11 residues in the CDR3. CDR1 is SGHTA and CDR2 is FQGNSA in the germline V gene.

This clone was counted between two and nine times. The chain couples TRBV5-6 to TRBJ2-4, with 7 bases matching TRBD1. The junction had 10 bases not matched to a gene; V was cut back by 5 bases and J by 8 bases. Looked up from germline, CDR1 is SGHDT and CDR2 is YYEEEE. CDR3 length equals 14 residues. CDR3 residues: CASRVRGRADIQYF. In DNA, the CDR3 is TGTGCCAGCAGGGTGAGGGGGCGCGCGGACATTCAGTACTTC.

A few counts support this clone. CDR3 nucleotides: TGCGCCAGCAGCTTGCTAGCGGGGACCGTTACTGGGGCCAACGTCCTGACTTTC. This sequence encodes CASSLLAGTVTGANVLTF. V is TRBV5-1 and J is TRBJ2-6, with 9 bases lining up with TRBD2. There are 18 residues in the CDR3. The V gene end was trimmed by 1 base and the J gene end by 2 bases; junction bases not matched to a gene: 7. Germline CDR1 and CDR2: SGHRS and YFSETQ.

This clone appeared a few times. The chain carries TRBV23-1 and TRBJ1-5, with D maybe TRBD1 (6 bases). TRBV23-1 is placed among ORFs of uncertain function. The V and J ends lost 2 bases and 5 bases respectively, with 13 bases between them. The CDR3 is made up of 15 amino acids. The CDR3 sequence is CASSQRMNRDQPQHF. CDR3 bases: TGCGCCAGCAGTCAACGGATGAACAGGGATCAGCCCCAGCATTTT.

In its sample, this clone was seen a few times. The rearrangement uses TRBV7-2 and TRBJ2-5; 7 bases align to TRBD2. Germline CDR1 is SGHTA and CDR2 is FQGNSA. With V trimmed by 6 bases and J by 1 base, 5 bases remained unmatched. This CDR3 contains 14 residues. CDR3 nucleotide sequence: TGTGCCAGCAGACGGGGGGTTGGCCAAGAGACCCAGTACTTC. Its translation is CASRRGVGQETQYF.

CDR3 in amino acids: CASSLIAGGDNEQFF. Written as DNA, the CDR3 is TGTGCCAGCAGCTTAATAGCGGGAGGGGACAATGAGCAGTTCTTC. The chain links TRBV5-4 to TRBJ2-1, with TRBD2 matching 11 bases. The CDR3 length is 15 residues. Germline CDR1 is SGHNT and CDR2 is YYREEE (reference sequence). V lost 2 bases, J lost 5 bases, and 3 bases stayed unmatched.

This rearrangement joins TRBV29-1 to TRBJ2-5, with 7 bases matching TRBD2. The CDR3 consists of 13 residues. CDR1 is SQVTM and CDR2 is ANQGSEA in the germline V gene. The V gene end was trimmed by 3 bases and the J gene end by 2 bases; junction bases not matched to a gene: 3. The DNA of the CDR3 is TGCAGCGTTGAGTCTAGCGGACAAGAGACCCAGTACTTC. Translating gives CSVESSGQETQYF.

This clone was detected only a few times. The J gene is TRBJ2-7, the V gene TRBV2, with 7 bases fitting TRBD1. The J segment lost 6 bases and the V segment lost 8 bases, leaving 16 bases of the junction unmatched. Germline assignment: CDR1 SNHLY and CDR2 FYNNEI. There are 15 residues in the CDR3. The CDR3 here is CASPRETGELLEQYF. The CDR3 nucleotides read TGTGCCAGCCCCCGGGAAACAGGGGAACTCCTCGAGCAGTACTTC.

V and J are TRBV5-1 and TRBJ2-3; D is ambiguous. There are 12 residues in the CDR3. V was pared by 1 base and J by 5 bases, with 5 bases between. CDR1 and CDR2 from the germline V gene are SGHRS and YFSETQ. This CDR3 is CASSLPQDTQYF. The DNA of the CDR3 is TGCGCCAGCAGCTTGCCCCAAGATACGCAGTATTTT.

This clone showed up just a few times. The chain is built from TRBV23-1 and TRBJ2-5, with 8 bases matching TRBD1. TRBV23-1 is classed as an ORF, of uncertain function. The CDR3 consists of 20 residues. The J segment lost 0 bases and the V segment lost 4 bases, leaving 19 bases of the junction unmatched. CDR3: CASSPHLGNRGNGDQETQYF. The CDR3 bases are TGCGCCAGCAGTCCCCATCTGGGGAACAGGGGGAATGGGGACCAAGAGACCCAGTACTTC.